This TCR beta chain comes out of a study of blood T cell repertoires in COVID-19. Study context: Sources were T cells, B-cell-depleted T cells, or PBMCs; the material itself was cDNA or gDNA.

Per the original methods: Estimation of nucleated cell counts was performed using reference gene primer amplification. The assay was immunoSEQ multiplex PCR, and TCRdb's table has in-frame clones only and misses some. V and J calls and clone size are given by that table; D and trimming were obtained from the DNA. The sample holds 120,000 to 150,000 clones, more than 70% seen once. CDR1 is SGHTA and CDR2 is FQGNSA in the germline V gene. V was trimmed by 1 base and J by 0 bases, leaving 6 bases between them. The CDR3 has 15 residues. Enrolled through a virtual design, the participants were between about 18 and 100 years of age and came from some 25 US areas. Assignment of participants to cohorts was predicated upon participant-reported clinical history.

The source of this sequence is a man aged 40-55 years with acute COVID-19. Sequenced material: PBMCs or T cells enriched from blood (not recorded which). The gene calls are TRBV7-2 and TRBJ2-2; D gene uncertain. This chain's CDR3 is CASSLGRANTGELFF. Here the CDR3 DNA reads TGTGCCAGCAGCTTAGGCCGAGCGAACACCGGGGAGCTGTTTTTT.